This TCR beta chain was captured by sequencing in a study of blood T cell repertoires in COVID-19. Background on the study: Some COVID-19 samples were acute and others convalescent; all came from the United States, Italy and Spain. The analysed material was cDNA or gDNA that came from T cells, B-cell-depleted T cells, or PBMCs.

Germline lookup yields CDR1 DFQATT and CDR2 SNEGSKA (reference sequence). There are 13 residues in the CDR3. Trimming cost V 3 bases and J 7 bases; bases outside gene matches: 5. As processed by the authors: Estimation of nucleated cell counts was performed using reference gene primer amplification. Clones were sequenced by immunoSEQ multiplex PCR, and TCRdb holds only the in-frame ones, with some missing. The V and J calls and clone size were taken over from that table, and D and trimming were inferred from the DNA. The sample has some 160,000 clones; approximately 87% are singletons. Sequenced material: peripheral blood. This sequence was found in a woman in her sixties or seventies with acute or convalescent COVID-19. The genes are TRBV20-1 and TRBJ1-1; 10 bases align to TRBD1. CDR3 loop: CSASDRGLIEAFF. The CDR3 DNA is TGCAGTGCTAGTGACAGGGGGCTTATTGAAGCTTTCTTT.